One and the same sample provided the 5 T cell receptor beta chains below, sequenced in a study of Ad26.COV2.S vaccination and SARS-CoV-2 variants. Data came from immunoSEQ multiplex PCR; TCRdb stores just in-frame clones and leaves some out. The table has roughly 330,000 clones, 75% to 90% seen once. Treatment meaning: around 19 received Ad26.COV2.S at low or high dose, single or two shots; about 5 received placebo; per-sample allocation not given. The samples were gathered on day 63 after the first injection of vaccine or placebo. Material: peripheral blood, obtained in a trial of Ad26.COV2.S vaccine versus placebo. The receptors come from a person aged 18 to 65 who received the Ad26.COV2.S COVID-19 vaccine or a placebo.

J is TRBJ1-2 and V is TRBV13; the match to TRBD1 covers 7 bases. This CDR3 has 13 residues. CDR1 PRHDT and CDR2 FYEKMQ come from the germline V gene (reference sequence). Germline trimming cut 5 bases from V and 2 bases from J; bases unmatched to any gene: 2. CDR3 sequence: CASSQTGNYGYTF. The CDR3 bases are TGTGCCAGCAGCCAGACAGGGAACTATGGCTACACCTTC.

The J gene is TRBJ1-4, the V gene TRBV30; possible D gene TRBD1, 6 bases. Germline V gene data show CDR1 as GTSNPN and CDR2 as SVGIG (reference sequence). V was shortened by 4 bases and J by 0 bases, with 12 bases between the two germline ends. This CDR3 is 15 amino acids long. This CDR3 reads CAWTMTGATNEKLFF. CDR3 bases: TGTGCCTGGACCATGACAGGAGCAACTAATGAAAAACTGTTTTTT.

Written as DNA, the CDR3 is TGTGCCAGCAGTATAGTGAGACTCCCCCATCCCAACTATGGCTACACCTTC. Its translation: CASSIVRLPHPNYGYTF. The chain carries TRBV6-2 or TRBV6-3 and TRBJ1-2, with D unclear. The V end was cut by 5 bases, the J end by 2 bases, with 21 bases between. CDR3 length: 17 residues. Germline loops: CDR1 MNHEY, CDR2 SVGEGT.

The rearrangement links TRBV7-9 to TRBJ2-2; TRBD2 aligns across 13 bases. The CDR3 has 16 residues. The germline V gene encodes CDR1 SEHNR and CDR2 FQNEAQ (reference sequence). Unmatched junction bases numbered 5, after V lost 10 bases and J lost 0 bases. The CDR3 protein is CATEGLAGTNTGELFF. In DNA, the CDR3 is TGTGCCACCGAGGGACTAGCGGGGACGAACACCGGGGAGCTGTTTTTT.

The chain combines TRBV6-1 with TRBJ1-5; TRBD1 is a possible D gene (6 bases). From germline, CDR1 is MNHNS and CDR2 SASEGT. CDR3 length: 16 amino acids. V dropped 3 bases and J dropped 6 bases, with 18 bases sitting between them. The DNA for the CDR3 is TGTGCCAGCAGTGACCCATTACAGGGTCCAGGTCAGCCCCAGCATTTT. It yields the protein CASSDPLQGPGQPQHF.